The rows below give T cell receptor beta chains drawn from one sample of a study of OX40 agonist ivuxolimab in advanced cancers. TCRdb's table, derived via immunoSEQ multiplex PCR, lists solely in-frame clones and lacks some. In the table there are approximately 76,000 clones, approximately 91% of which are singletons. This material consisted of CD4+ or CD8+ T cells sorted from blood, taken in a trial of the OX40 agonist ivuxolimab. These TCRs come from an adult with an advanced solid tumor such as melanoma, head and neck, liver or kidney cancer. The CDR3 runs from the conserved cysteine through the conserved F or W. The D gene is left open where the match is weak. Expanded clones are given a class, and other clones once, few, many or no size at all.

TRBV27	TRBJ1-5	TRBD1	once	TGTGCCAGCCGTAGACAGGGCTTTAATCAGCCCCAGCATTTT	CASRRQGFNQPQHF
TRBV28	TRBJ1-4	.	once	TGTGCCAGCAGAGGCCCCAATAATGAAAAACTGTTTTTT	CASRGPNNEKLFF
TRBV29-1	TRBJ2-7	TRBD1	.	TGCAGCGTTGCATGGGACAGGGACTACGAGCAGTACTTC	CSVAWDRDYEQYF
TRBV19	TRBJ1-2	TRBD1	.	TGTGCCAGTCGACAGGGGGACACTTACTTTAACTATGGCTACACCTTC	CASRQGDTYFNYGYTF
TRBV27	TRBJ2-7	TRBD1	.	TGTGCCAGCAGTTCCCCCTGGGACAGGGAGAACTACGAGCAGTACTTC	CASSSPWDRENYEQYF
TRBV6-1	TRBJ1-3	.	.	TGTGCCAGCCAACGGGGTTCCTCCTCTGGAAACACCATATATTTT	CASQRGSSSGNTIYF
TRBV19	TRBJ1-4	TRBD1	.	TGTGCCACCGCGACGACAGGGAATAATGAAAAACTGTTTTTT	CATATTGNNEKLFF
TRBV11-2	TRBJ1-1	.	.	TGTGCCAGCAGCTTAGTTATCAGTGAAGCTTTCTTT	CASSLVISEAFF
TRBV9	TRBJ1-2	.	.	TGTGCCAGCAGCGCCCCATCGGGATTCTGGTATTTTGGCTACACCTTC	CASSAPSGFWYFGYTF
TRBV4-2	TRBJ2-1	.	.	TGTGCCAGCAGCCAAGTAGGGGAGGCCAATGAGCAGTTCTTC	CASSQVGEANEQFF
TRBV4-1	TRBJ1-1	.	.	TGCGCCAGCAGCCAGGGCGAAACTGAAGCTTTCTTT	CASSQGETEAFF
TRBV11-1	TRBJ1-1	.	.	TGTGCCAGCAGCCCCTTGAACACTGAAGCTTTCTTT	CASSPLNTEAFF
TRBV10-2	TRBJ2-7	.	.	TGCGCCAGCAGAGGCAGGCGAACCTACGAGCAGTACTTC	CASRGRRTYEQYF
TRBV25-1	TRBJ2-7	.	.	TGTGCCAGCGGGACATACTACGAGCAGTACTTC	CASGTYYEQYF
TRBV5-4	TRBJ1-1	.	.	TGTGCCAGCAGCTTGGGACGCTCTGTGGCTTTCTTT	CASSLGRSVAFF
TRBV25-1	TRBJ2-3	.	many	TGTGCCAGCAGTAGCCAGGGTGATACGCAGTATTTT	CASSSQGDTQYF
TRBV5-8	TRBJ1-4	.	.	TGTGCCAGCAGCCAACCGGGACGCTGGTTTTTT	CASSQPGRWFF
TRBV27	TRBJ2-5	.	.	TGTGCCAGCAGTTCAGACCCACGCGCGCGGGAGACCCAGTACTTC	CASSSDPRARETQYF
TRBV5-1	TRBJ1-1	.	.	TGCGCCAGCAGCTTGGCGGGGGCCACTGAAGCTTTCTTT	CASSLAGATEAFF
TRBV29-1	TRBJ2-5	.	.	TGCAGCGTTGGTAAGGGAACAGAGACCCAGTACTTC	CSVGKGTETQYF
TRBV29-1	TRBJ2-7	TRBD2	.	TGCAGCGGGGGGACTAGCGGGACCGAGCAGTACTTC	CSGGTSGTEQYF
TRBV7-9	TRBJ2-5	.	.	TGTGCCAGCAGACCAACTACAGGGACCGAGACCCAGTACTTC	CASRPTTGTETQYF
TRBV9	TRBJ2-1	TRBD2	.	TGTGCCAGCAGCGCCGGGAGGTACTACAATGAGCAGTTCTTC	CASSAGRYYNEQFF
TRBV11-2	TRBJ1-1	.	.	TGTGCCAGCAGCTTAATCTGGGGGGCTGAAGCTTTCTTT	CASSLIWGAEAFF
TRBV19	TRBJ1-5	TRBD1	.	TGTGCCAGTAGCCCTATCCCCGGACAGGTACGTGATCAGCCCCAGCATTTT	CASSPIPGQVRDQPQHF
TRBV27	TRBJ2-1	TRBD2	.	TGTGCCAGCAGTTTCCAGTCTAGCGGGGTTTACAATGAGCAGTTCTTC	CASSFQSSGVYNEQFF
TRBV25-1	TRBJ2-7	.	.	TGTGCCAGCAGTGCAACTGGTACTGGCGTCTACGAGCAGTACTTC	CASSATGTGVYEQYF
TRBV11-2	TRBJ1-2	.	.	TGTGCCAGCAGGGACGGGCTAGAATATGGCTACACCTTC	CASRDGLEYGYTF
TRBV11-2	TRBJ2-7	TRBD2	.	TGTGCCAGCAGCTTAGGGGATCCTAGCGGGAGGACCTACGAGCAGTACTTC	CASSLGDPSGRTYEQYF
TRBV27	TRBJ2-2	.	.	TGTGCCAGCAGTTTATTCGGCACCGGGGAGCTGTTTTTT	CASSLFGTGELFF
TRBV29-1	TRBJ1-1	.	.	TGCAGCGTTGTCAGGGCGGACACTGAAGCTTTCTTT	CSVVRADTEAFF
TRBV28	TRBJ2-3	TRBD2	.	TGTGCCAGCAAACAAACGGGACTAGGTTATACGCAGTATTTT	CASKQTGLGYTQYF
TRBV9	TRBJ1-2	.	.	TGTGCCAGCAGCGTAGGACCCCAGGGGCGCGGAGGCTACACCTTC	CASSVGPQGRGGYTF
TRBV19	TRBJ1-1	TRBD1	.	TGTGCCAGTAGTTCTCGTCCCGGGACAGGGACTAGGAACACTGAAGCTTTCTTT	CASSSRPGTGTRNTEAFF
TRBV15	TRBJ2-5	.	.	TGTGCCACCAGCAGAGATCAAAAGGCTCAGGGGGAGACCCAGTACTTC	CATSRDQKAQGETQYF
TRBV5-1	TRBJ2-1	.	.	TGCGCCAGCAGCCCGGAGACGCCTAGCTCCTACAATGAGCAGTTCTTC	CASSPETPSSYNEQFF
TRBV27	TRBJ2-3	.	.	TGTGCCAGCAGTTTCGTGGCGCTCCCAGATACGCAGTATTTT	CASSFVALPDTQYF
TRBV18	TRBJ1-2	.	.	TGTGCCAGCTCACCGGAGGACAACTATGGCTACACCTTC	CASSPEDNYGYTF
TRBV11-2	TRBJ1-1	.	.	TGTGCTTGGCTAAAGGGGCTTACTGAAGCTTTCTTT	CAWLKGLTEAFF
TRBV6-6	TRBJ2-7	.	once	TGTGCCAGCACCCCAGGGACGGCTGTCTGGGAGCAGTACTTC	CASTPGTAVWEQYF
TRBV25-1	TRBJ1-4	TRBD1	.	TGTGCCACTCGACAGGGGGTTGAAAAACTGTTTTTT	CATRQGVEKLFF
TRBV6-1	TRBJ1-5	TRBD1	.	TGTGCCAGCAGTGACAGGGGGAATCAGCCCCAGCATTTT	CASSDRGNQPQHF
TRBV5-1	TRBJ1-3	.	once	TGCGCCAGCAGCTTGGGGACAGCAGGAAACACCATATATTTT	CASSLGTAGNTIYF
TRBV5-6	TRBJ2-5	.	.	TGTGCCAGCAGCTTGGTTGAGACCCAGTACTTC	CASSLVETQYF
TRBV5-5	TRBJ1-2	TRBD1	.	TGTGCCAGCAGCTCCACCGGGACAGGGAATGGCTACACCTTC	CASSSTGTGNGYTF
TRBV28	TRBJ1-5	TRBD1	.	TGTGCCAGCACTCTACCGGGACAGGGGCGGAAGCCCCAGCATTTT	CASTLPGQGRKPQHF
TRBV5-8	TRBJ2-1	TRBD1	once	TGTGCCAGCAGCGAGGGACAGGGGAGGGATGAGCAGTTCTTC	CASSEGQGRDEQFF
TRBV7-9	TRBJ1-1	.	.	TGTGCCAGCCCGAACACTGAAGCTTTCTTT	CASPNTEAFF
TRBV19	TRBJ1-5	.	.	TGTGCCAGTAGTATACACACAGGGCGGAATCAGCCCCAGCATTTT	CASSIHTGRNQPQHF
TRBV11-3	TRBJ2-2	.	.	TGTGCCAGCAGCCCCCTCGGCGGGGAGCTGTTTTTT	CASSPLGGELFF
TRBV7-9	TRBJ1-5	.	.	TGTGCCAGCAGCTTAGTCGGCAGCCAGAACAATCAGCCCCAGCATTTT	CASSLVGSQNNQPQHF
TRBV13	TRBJ2-7	TRBD2	few	TGTGCCAGCAGCCCGAGACTAGCGGGGGTCTACGAGCAGTACTTC	CASSPRLAGVYEQYF
TRBV7-8	TRBJ1-1	.	.	TGTGCCAGCAGCTTAAATAGTCATACTGAAGCTTTCTTT	CASSLNSHTEAFF
TRBV19	TRBJ1-2	TRBD1	.	TGTGCCAGTAGTATCCCCGCAGGGGGTTATGGCTACACCTTC	CASSIPAGGYGYTF
TRBV29-1	TRBJ2-3	.	.	TGCAGCGTTGAAGATCTTCAGGTATCAAACGGGCAGTATTTT	CSVEDLQVSNGQYF
TRBV5-1	TRBJ1-1	.	.	TGCGCCAGCAGCTTAAGGCGGAAAACGAACACTGAAGCTTTCTTT	CASSLRRKTNTEAFF
TRBV30	TRBJ1-5	TRBD1	once	TGTGCCTGGAGTCGCGGACAGGACGGTCAGCCCCAGCATTTT	CAWSRGQDGQPQHF
TRBV5-8	TRBJ2-5	TRBD2	few	TGTGCCAGCAGCTTGGGACAGCTCCTCTCCGGGGGGGTGAAAGAGACCCAGTACTTC	CASSLGQLLSGGVKETQYF
TRBV5-4	TRBJ1-2	TRBD1	.	TGTGCCAGCAGCTACCCCGGGACAGAATCTATAACTATGGCTAGGACCTTC	CASSYPGTESITMARTF